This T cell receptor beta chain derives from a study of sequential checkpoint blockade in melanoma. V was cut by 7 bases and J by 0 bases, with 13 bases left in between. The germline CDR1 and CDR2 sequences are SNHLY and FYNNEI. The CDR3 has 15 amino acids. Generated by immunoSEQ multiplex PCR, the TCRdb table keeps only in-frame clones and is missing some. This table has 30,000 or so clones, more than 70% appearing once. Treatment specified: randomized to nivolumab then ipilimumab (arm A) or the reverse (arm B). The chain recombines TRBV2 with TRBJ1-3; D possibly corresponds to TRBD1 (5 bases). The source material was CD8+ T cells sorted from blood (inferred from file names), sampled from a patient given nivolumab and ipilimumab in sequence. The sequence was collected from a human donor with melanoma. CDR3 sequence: CASTGTQSSGNTIYF. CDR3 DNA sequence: TGTGCCAGCACTGGGACTCAGAGCTCTGGAAACACCATATATTTT.